A selection of T cell receptor beta chains follows, all from one sample in a study of blood T cell repertoires in COVID-19. The repertoire was sequenced with immunoSEQ multiplex PCR; TCRdb's copy has only in-frame clones and lacks some. The table lists more than 95,000 clones, roughly 90% of them singletons. The sample was peripheral blood. The receptor source for this set is a woman older than 75 with acute or convalescent COVID-19. Each CDR3 is given with its conserved first and last residue. D genes are given only for firm matches. A row's size may be missing; if present it is once, few, many or a size class.

clone_size: NA; j_call: TRBJ2-1; v_call: TRBV6-1; d_call: TRBD1; cdr3_nt: TGTGCCAGCAGCCAGGGACAGGGGCTCGGTGAGCAGTTCTTC; cdr3_aa: CASSQGQGLGEQFF
clone_size: NA; j_call: TRBJ2-7; v_call: TRBV12-2; d_call: NA; cdr3_nt: TGTGCAAGTAGTTACAGTTACGAGCAGTACTTC; cdr3_aa: CASSYSYEQYF
clone_size: NA; j_call: TRBJ2-5; v_call: TRBV20-1; d_call: TRBD2; cdr3_nt: TGCAGTGCTAGTGGGACTAGCGGGAGTCTGAGAGAGACCCAGTACTTC; cdr3_aa: CSASGTSGSLRETQYF
clone_size: NA; j_call: TRBJ2-3; v_call: TRBV2; d_call: TRBD2; cdr3_nt: TGTGCCAGCAGGAAACTAGCGGCGGACACAGATACGCAGTATTTT; cdr3_aa: CASRKLAADTDTQYF
clone_size: NA; j_call: TRBJ1-6; v_call: TRBV5-4; d_call: TRBD1; cdr3_nt: TGTGCCAGCAGCTCGGGACAGGGAAGGAATTCACCCCTCCACTTT; cdr3_aa: CASSSGQGRNSPLHF
clone_size: NA; j_call: TRBJ2-2; v_call: TRBV9; d_call: NA; cdr3_nt: TGTGCCAGCAGCCCCACTAACTCCAATAGGGGCGGGGAGCTGTTTTTT; cdr3_aa: CASSPTNSNRGGELFF
clone_size: NA; j_call: TRBJ1-5; v_call: TRBV28; d_call: TRBD1; cdr3_nt: TGTGCCAGCAGTCTAGGGACAGGGAATCAGCCCCAGCATTTT; cdr3_aa: CASSLGTGNQPQHF
clone_size: once; j_call: TRBJ2-3; v_call: TRBV7-9; d_call: NA; cdr3_nt: TGTGCCAGCAGCACCGCGGGACAGCGCGACACAGATACGCAGTATTTT; cdr3_aa: CASSTAGQRDTDTQYF
clone_size: NA; j_call: TRBJ1-1; v_call: TRBV2; d_call: TRBD1; cdr3_nt: TGTGCCAGCCAGAACGACAGGGTCGGCACTGAAGCTTTCTTT; cdr3_aa: CASQNDRVGTEAFF
clone_size: NA; j_call: TRBJ2-1; v_call: TRBV3-1/TRBV3-2; d_call: TRBD2; cdr3_nt: TGTGCCAGCAGCCAAGAGGGGAGGGCCTACAATGAGCAGTTCTTC; cdr3_aa: CASSQEGRAYNEQFF
clone_size: NA; j_call: TRBJ2-3; v_call: TRBV2; d_call: TRBD2; cdr3_nt: TGTGCCAGCTGGGGACTAGCGGCAGATACGCAGTATTTT; cdr3_aa: CASWGLAADTQYF
clone_size: NA; j_call: TRBJ1-5; v_call: TRBV7-9; d_call: NA; cdr3_nt: TGTGCCAGCAGCTTGTCTTCCAGGGTTAATCAGCCCCAGCATTTT; cdr3_aa: CASSLSSRVNQPQHF
clone_size: NA; j_call: TRBJ1-1; v_call: TRBV19; d_call: TRBD1; cdr3_nt: TGTGCCAGTAGTGTGGGACAGGGGACGAACACTGAAGCTTTCTTT; cdr3_aa: CASSVGQGTNTEAFF
clone_size: NA; j_call: TRBJ1-6; v_call: TRBV27; d_call: NA; cdr3_nt: TGTGCCAGCAGCCGATCGGGAAACTATAATTCACCCCTCCACTTT; cdr3_aa: CASSRSGNYNSPLHF
clone_size: NA; j_call: TRBJ1-5; v_call: TRBV2; d_call: TRBD1; cdr3_nt: TGTGCCAGCGCCTATTTTACAGGGGGTACTCAGCCCCAGCATTTT; cdr3_aa: CASAYFTGGTQPQHF
clone_size: NA; j_call: TRBJ1-1; v_call: TRBV19; d_call: TRBD1; cdr3_nt: TGTGCCAGTAGGGGGGACAGACCGAACACTGAAGCTTTCTTT; cdr3_aa: CASRGDRPNTEAFF
clone_size: NA; j_call: TRBJ1-2; v_call: TRBV7-6; d_call: NA; cdr3_nt: TGTGCCAGCAGTTCACAACCTGACCCGGAGAATATATATGGCTACACCTTC; cdr3_aa: CASSSQPDPENIYGYTF
clone_size: NA; j_call: TRBJ1-2; v_call: TRBV7-9; d_call: TRBD1; cdr3_nt: TGTGCCAGCAGTTACCCGGGACAGGGGTCGAAGGGCTACACCTTC; cdr3_aa: CASSYPGQGSKGYTF
clone_size: NA; j_call: TRBJ2-7; v_call: TRBV9; d_call: NA; cdr3_nt: TGTGCCAGCAGCGTAGACCCTAAGCGGGTGGCGGAGCAGTACTTC; cdr3_aa: CASSVDPKRVAEQYF
clone_size: NA; j_call: TRBJ2-3; v_call: TRBV7-9; d_call: NA; cdr3_nt: TGTGCCAGCAGCTTAAGGGGTGGCGGCACAGATACGCAGTATTTT; cdr3_aa: CASSLRGGGTDTQYF
clone_size: NA; j_call: TRBJ2-7; v_call: TRBV7-8; d_call: NA; cdr3_nt: TGTGCCAGCAGCTTAGGGGGGCGAGCTGCGGAGCAGTACTTC; cdr3_aa: CASSLGGRAAEQYF
clone_size: once; j_call: TRBJ1-6; v_call: TRBV28; d_call: TRBD1; cdr3_nt: TGTGCCAGCAGTTGGGACAGGGGGCGGGGATCACCCCTCCACTTT; cdr3_aa: CASSWDRGRGSPLHF
clone_size: NA; j_call: TRBJ2-1; v_call: TRBV7-9; d_call: TRBD2; cdr3_nt: TGTGCCAGCAGCTTAGAACTAGCGGCCACCTACAATGAGCAGTTCTTC; cdr3_aa: CASSLELAATYNEQFF
clone_size: NA; j_call: TRBJ1-2; v_call: TRBV9; d_call: NA; cdr3_nt: TGTGCCAGCAGCGTATCAGATACAGCCGCTTATGGCTACACCTTC; cdr3_aa: CASSVSDTAAYGYTF
clone_size: NA; j_call: TRBJ1-5; v_call: TRBV18; d_call: NA; cdr3_nt: TGTGCCAGCTCACAACGGGGGGATAGCAATCAGCCCCAGCATTTT; cdr3_aa: CASSQRGDSNQPQHF
clone_size: NA; j_call: TRBJ1-4; v_call: TRBV6-5; d_call: NA; cdr3_nt: TGTGCCAGCGCTCCCCAGGGCGCGCGTGAAAAACTGTTTTTT; cdr3_aa: CASAPQGAREKLFF